This paragraph covers one T cell receptor (beta chain) sequence. TCRdb keeps only in-frame clones here, not all; method: immunoSEQ multiplex PCR. The repertoire holds about 12,000 clones, with 80% as singletons. The data were obtained in a study of OX40 agonist ivuxolimab in advanced cancers. At the level of the study: Patients were infused with ivuxolimab every 2 weeks at 0.01 to 10 mg/kg.

Per germline, CDR1 SGHRS and CDR2 YFSETQ. V lost 2 bases to trimming and J lost 0 bases, with 15 bases between them. The CDR3 length is 17 residues. The chain links TRBV5-1 to TRBJ1-3; TRBD1 is a possible D gene (5 bases). The sample here was CD4+ or CD8+ T cells sorted from blood, taken in a trial of the OX40 agonist ivuxolimab. The source is an adult with an advanced solid tumor such as melanoma, head and neck, liver or kidney cancer. The CDR3 nucleotides read TGCGCCAGCAGCTTCCTTGGTGAGGGGAACTCTGGAAACACCATATATTTT. It encodes CASSFLGEGNSGNTIYF.